This T cell receptor (beta chain) was observed in a study of blood T cell repertoires in COVID-19. Study-wide context: The origin of the acute and convalescent COVID-19 samples was the United States, Italy and Spain. PBMCs, B-cell-depleted T cells, or T cells were the source of the cDNA or gDNA that made up the material.

The germline gives CDR1 MDHEN, CDR2 SYDVKM. The CDR3 consists of 15 residues. The ends lost 7 bases at V and 6 bases at J; junction bases unmatched: 8. The authors' processing: The assay estimated nucleated cells by amplifying reference gene primers. This table comes from immunoSEQ multiplex PCR, and its TCRdb copy is limited to in-frame clones, with some not included. D and trimming were read from the DNA, whereas the V and J calls and clone size are those reported in that table. This table has some 220,000 clones, about 88% appearing once. The TCR sequence derives from a middle-aged man who had recovered from COVID-19. V and J are TRBV28 and TRBJ1-6; 8 bases line up with TRBD1. The sequenced material came from peripheral blood. In DNA, the CDR3 is TGTGCCAGCACCTCCTGGACAGGGCCTAATTCACCCCTCCACTTT. Protein product: CASTSWTGPNSPLHF.